The 4 T cell receptor beta chains given below trace back to one sample, sequenced in a study of shared clonotypes between healthy human individuals. The table came from immunoSEQ multiplex PCR; TCRdb's copy has only in-frame clones and leaves some out. The sample lists about 1.1 million clones, approximately 75% occurring once. Material: memory CD4+ T cells from PBMCs. Sample subset: CD45RA-negative fraction. All receptors derive from a man aged 18 to 29 in good health. Some clones in this sample may be carry-over from other donors' samples.

V is TRBV10-3 and J is TRBJ2-1; 11 bases agree with TRBD1. V shed 11 bases, J shed 5 bases, and the junction held 11 bases outside the gene matches. The CDR3 is 15 amino acids. Germline V CDR1 and CDR2: ENHRY, SYGVKD. As DNA, the CDR3 is TGTGCCTCGAGGACAGGGGGCCGACGGGACAATGAGCAGTTCTTC. This translates into CASRTGGRRDNEQFF.

The chain joins TRBV4-1 to TRBJ2-1, with 9 bases fitting TRBD2. This CDR3 spans 17 amino acids. CDR1 and CDR2 from the germline V gene are MGHRA and YSYEKL. V shed 1 base and J 8 bases; nucleotides not matched to a gene: 12. The CDR3 nucleotides read TGCGCCAGCAGCCAAGGGGGACTAGCCCGCCTAGGCCATGAGCAGTTCTTC. Translated: CASSQGGLARLGHEQFF.

This clone is categorized as medium-sized. One end of the junction does not line up with germline, which may come from a read error. V is TRBV28 and J is TRBJ2-1; TRBD2 aligns across 11 bases. Germline-derived CDR1 and CDR2 are MDHEN and SYDVKM. The CDR3 is 12 residues long. The CDR3 region is CASSSTMTSGVF. The DNA for the CDR3 is TGTGCCAGCAGTTCCACGATGACTAGCGGGGTCTTC.

The chain links TRBV7-3 to TRBJ1-2, with a tentative D call TRBD1 (5 bases). Trimming stripped 4 bases from V and 8 bases from J, with 11 bases between. The germline gives CDR1 SGHTA, CDR2 FQGTGA. The CDR3 contains 12 residues. The CDR3 loop reads CASSSQGTGYTF. CDR3 nucleotides: TGTGCCAGCAGCTCCCAGGGTACGGGCTACACCTTC.